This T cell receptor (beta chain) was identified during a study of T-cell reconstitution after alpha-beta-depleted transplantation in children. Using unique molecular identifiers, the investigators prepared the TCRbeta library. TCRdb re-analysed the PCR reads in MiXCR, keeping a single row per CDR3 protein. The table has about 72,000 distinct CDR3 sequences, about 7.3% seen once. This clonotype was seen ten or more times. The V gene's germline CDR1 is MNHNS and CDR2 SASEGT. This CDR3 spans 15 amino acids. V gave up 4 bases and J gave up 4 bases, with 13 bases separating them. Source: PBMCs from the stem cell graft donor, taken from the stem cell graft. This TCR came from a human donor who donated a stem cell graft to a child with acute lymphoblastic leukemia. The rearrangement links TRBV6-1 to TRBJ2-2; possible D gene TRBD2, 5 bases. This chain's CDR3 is CASSAFLRGTGELFF. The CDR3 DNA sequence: TGTGCCAGCAGTGCCTTCCTCCGGGGCACCGGGGAGCTGTTTTTT.